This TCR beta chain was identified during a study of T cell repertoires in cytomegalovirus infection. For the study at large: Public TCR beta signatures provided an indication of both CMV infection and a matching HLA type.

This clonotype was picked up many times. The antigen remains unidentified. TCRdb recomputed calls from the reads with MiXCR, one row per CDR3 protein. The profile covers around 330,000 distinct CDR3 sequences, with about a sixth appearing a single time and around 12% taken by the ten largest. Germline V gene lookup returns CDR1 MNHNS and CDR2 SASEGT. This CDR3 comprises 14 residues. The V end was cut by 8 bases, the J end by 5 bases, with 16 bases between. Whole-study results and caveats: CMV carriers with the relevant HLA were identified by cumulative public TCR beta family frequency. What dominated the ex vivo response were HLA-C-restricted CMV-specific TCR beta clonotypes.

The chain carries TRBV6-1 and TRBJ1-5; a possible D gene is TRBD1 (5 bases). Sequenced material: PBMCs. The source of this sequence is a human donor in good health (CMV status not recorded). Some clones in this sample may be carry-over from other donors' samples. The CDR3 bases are TGTGCCAGCGACTATGCAGGGATGGATCAGCCCCAGCATTTT. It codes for CASDYAGMDQPQHF.